In its sample, the clone carrying this TCR delta chain was seen a few times. Other nucleotide sequences in the sample specify the same CDR3. These data are taken from a study of gamma-delta chains in newborns, infants, children. About the study: Innate gammadelta T cells reportedly expand polyclonally right after birth, driven by microbial exposure, per the title.

This CDR3 is built from 25 residues. J gave up 2 bases and V 0 bases, and 27 bases lay outside the gene matches. The germline V gene encodes CDR1 TSWWSYY and CDR2 QGS. TCRdb re-identified clones in the reads via CATT. The sample holds 8,500 to 10,000 delta-chain clones, approximately 22% seen once. This clonotype originated in a child who was a newborn, infant or young child, either healthy, febrile or measles-vaccinated (not recorded which). The gene calls are TRDV1 and TRDJ1, with 13 bases fitting TRDD3. The sample comprised blood. For the CDR3, the DNA is TGTGCTCTTGGGGAACTGCCTTCTTCGATACGATACTGGGGGATACGCAAGATAAAGACCGATAAACTCATCTTT. Amino acid sequence: CALGELPSSIRYWGIRKIKTDKLIF.